One sample yielded the 9 T cell receptor beta chains listed below, sequenced in a study of Graves' ophthalmopathy and Graves' hyperthyroidism. The study amplified TCR beta CDR3 regions using RNA transcripts. HTBI primers were employed in first-round RT-PCR, then a second-round multiplex PCR followed. One entry per CDR3 protein, called by TCRdb with MiXCR from the multiplex PCR reads. The data contain almost 750,000 distinct CDR3 sequences, about 44% of them singletons. The material sequenced was peripheral blood. These receptors all stem from an adult man with Graves' ophthalmopathy.

A few counts support this clonotype. A junction end diverges from the germline sequence, so it may reflect a read error. The genes are TRBV7-2 and TRBJ2-7, with D possibly TRBD1 on 7 matching bases. Germline V gene sequence: CDR1 SGHTA, CDR2 FQGNSA. The CDR3 spans 15 residues. CDR3 nucleotides: TGCGCCAGCAGCCAGGGGGAGGATAGCTCCTACGAGCAGTACTTC. The encoded protein is CASSQGEDSSYEQYF.

The rearrangement links TRBV15 to TRBJ2-7, with D possibly being TRBD1 (6 bases). The CDR3 consists of 16 residues. V lost 1 base and J lost 3, with 16 bases in between. Germline CDR1 reads LNHNV; CDR2 reads YYDKDF (reference sequence). The CDR3 coding sequence is TGTGCCACCAGCAGAGGGACAGTTGGAATGTACTACGAGCAGTACTTC. It translates to CATSRGTVGMYYEQYF. Supplemented by reference TRBV15 and TRBJ2-7, the full variable domain reads DAMVIQNPRYQVTQFGKPVTLSCSQTLNHNVMYWYQQKSSQAPKLLFHYYDKDFNNEADTPDNFQSRRPNTSFCFLDIRSPGLGDTAMYLCATSRGTVGMYYEQYFGPGTRLTVT.

This clonotype was picked up many times. This chain uses TRBV10-1 with TRBJ2-7; D unresolved. The germline V gene encodes CDR1 WNHNN and CDR2 SYGVQD (reference sequence). CDR3 length: 12 residues. V lost 5 bases and J lost 3, with 8 bases in between. CDR3 nucleotide sequence: TGCGCCAGCAGTAATGGGGTCTACGAGCAGTACTTC. This translates into CASSNGVYEQYF.

The chain has TRBV2 and TRBJ1-5, with unresolved D. CDR3 length: 14 amino acids. Trimming took 5 bases from V and 4 from J, leaving 12 bases between them. Germline V gene sequence: CDR1 SNHLY, CDR2 FYNNEI. The CDR3 here is CASSTRQKNQPQHF. For the CDR3, the DNA is TGTGCCAGCAGTACCCGACAAAAGAATCAGCCCCAGCATTTT.

To note about this clonotype: A read error may explain this, as a much larger clone is one base away. V gene TRBV12-3 or TRBV12-4 combines with J gene TRBJ1-2; the D is unclear. The CDR3 is 13 residues long. The CDR3 DNA reads TGTGCCAGCAGTTTAGGAGGGATCGGTGGCTGCACCTTC. Its protein is CASSLGGIGGCTF.

In this sample, this clonotype turned up a few times. The chain links TRBV29-1 to TRBJ1-2; perhaps TRBD1 as D (5 bases). This CDR3 has 17 amino acids. V lost 0 bases and J 7 bases, leaving 24 bases between the germline ends. CDR1 SQVTM and CDR2 ANQGSEA come from the germline V gene. This CDR3 reads CSVEDLGTDFRGGGYTF. In nucleotides, the CDR3 is TGCAGCGTTGAAGATCTTGGGACGGATTTTCGGGGGGGTGGCTACACCTTC.

The chain links TRBV2 to TRBJ2-7; no definite D call. In germline, CDR1 is SNHLY, CDR2 FYNNEI. The CDR3 is 16 amino acids. V lost 8 bases and J 4 bases, leaving 24 bases between the germline ends. The CDR3 DNA sequence: TGTGCCAGCTCACGGGTAGGGTCAGGAGACGCTTACGAGCAGTACTTC. It codes for CASSRVGSGDAYEQYF.

This clonotype was observed at least ten times. V gene TRBV10-3 combines with J gene TRBJ2-5, with TRBD1 matching over 7 bases. Trimming at V came to 6 bases and at J to 4 bases, leaving 11 bases not matched to a gene. The CDR3 has 15 residues. Germline V gene data show CDR1 as ENHRY and CDR2 as SYGVKD. The CDR3 bases are TGTGCCATCAGCAGGGGGACCCACAATGGAGAGACCCAGTACTTC. Amino acids: CAISRGTHNGETQYF.

J is TRBJ2-5 and V is TRBV20-1, with no clear D. The CDR3 has 17 amino acids. Germline CDR1 reads DFQATT; CDR2 reads SNEGSKA (reference sequence). V was shortened by 2 bases and J by 2 bases, with 21 bases between the two germline ends. This chain's CDR3 is CSARIFGGTKTQETQYF. CDR3 in DNA: TGCAGTGCTAGAATTTTTGGCGGAACCAAGACGCAAGAGACCCAGTACTTC.